This T cell receptor beta chain was captured by sequencing in a study of T cell repertoires in cytomegalovirus infection. Study at large: Shared public TCR beta signatures pointed to both CMV infection and a matching HLA type.

This clonotype was found many times. Its antigen remains unknown. Using its own MiXCR run on the reads, TCRdb lists one record per CDR3 protein. The sample includes about 920,000 distinct CDR3 sequences, around 31% of them seen just once. Germline V gene data show CDR1 as SEHNR and CDR2 as FQNEAQ (reference sequence). The CDR3 has 15 amino acids. The V gene lost 4 bases and the J gene lost 2 bases, with 11 bases spanning the gap. This specimen was cultured CD8+ T cells from PBMCs, taken from culture after CMV antigen stimulation. The chain employs TRBV7-9 and TRBJ2-2; D call uncertain. The receptor comes from a human donor in good health (CMV status not recorded). Some clones in this sample may be carry-over from other donors' samples. CDR3 nucleotide sequence: TGTGCCAGCAGCTCCAGGACCTATAACACCGGGGAGCTGTTTTTT. It encodes CASSSRTYNTGELFF.